The rows below give T cell receptor beta chains drawn from one sample of a study of blood T cell repertoires in COVID-19. Data came from immunoSEQ multiplex PCR; TCRdb stores just in-frame clones and leaves some out. The data contain about 250,000 clones, more than 80% of them singletons. Sequences were obtained from PBMCs or T cells enriched from blood (not recorded which). Receptors were obtained from a young woman who had recovered from COVID-19. Each CDR3 is given without its conserved first and last residue. Fields, in order: J gene, V gene, CDR3 protein.

>TRBJ2-5|TRBV15
ATNQGDNDVETQY
>TRBJ2-3|TRBV28
ASSPKRPSTDTQY
>TRBJ1-1|TRBV27
ASGDPGQGLANTEAF
>TRBJ1-2|TRBV2
ASSDGRDRYGYT
>TRBJ1-5|TRBV6-2/TRBV6-3
ASSYPPSEPQH
>TRBJ1-1|TRBV4-1
ASSQEQGGAEAF
>TRBJ1-1|TRBV2
ASSEQGRDTEAF
>TRBJ1-1|TRBV30
AWEVSGNTEAF
>TRBJ2-3|TRBV11-3
ASSPQASTDTQY
>TRBJ1-1|TRBV28
ASSGAEAF
>TRBJ1-1|TRBV5-4
ASSILDRSAEAF
>TRBJ1-4|TRBV30
AWNPGQRLNEKLF
>TRBJ1-4|TRBV5-1
ASSLSRGMANEKLF
>TRBJ2-6|TRBV18
ASSPPVTDRGFGANVLT
>TRBJ2-2|TRBV5-1
ASSFEGLNTGELF
>TRBJ1-6|TRBV3-1/TRBV3-2
ASRGGTASSYNSPLH
>TRBJ1-4|TRBV30
AWSPRTNEKLF
>TRBJ1-1|TRBV11-2
ASSFQGFTEAF